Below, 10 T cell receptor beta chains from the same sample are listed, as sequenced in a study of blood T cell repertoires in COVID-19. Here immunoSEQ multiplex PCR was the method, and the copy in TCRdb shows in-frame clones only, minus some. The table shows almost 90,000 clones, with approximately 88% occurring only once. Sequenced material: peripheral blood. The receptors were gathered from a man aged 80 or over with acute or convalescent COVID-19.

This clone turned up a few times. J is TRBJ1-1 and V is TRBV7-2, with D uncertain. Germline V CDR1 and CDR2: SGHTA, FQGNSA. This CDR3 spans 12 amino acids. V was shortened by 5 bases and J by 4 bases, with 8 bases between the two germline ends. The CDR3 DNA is TGTGCCAGCAGCCCCTACAGCACTGAAGCTTTCTTT. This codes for CASSPYSTEAFF.

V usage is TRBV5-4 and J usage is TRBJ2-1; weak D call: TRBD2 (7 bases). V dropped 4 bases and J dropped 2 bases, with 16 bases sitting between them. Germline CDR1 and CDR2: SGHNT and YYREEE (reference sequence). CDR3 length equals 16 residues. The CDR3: CASSPSGAGAYNEQFF. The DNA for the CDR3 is TGTGCCAGCAGCCCCAGCGGGGCAGGGGCCTACAATGAGCAGTTCTTC. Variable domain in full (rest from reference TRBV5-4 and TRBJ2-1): ETGVTQSPTHLIKTRGQQVTLRCSSQSGHNTVSWYQQALGQGPQFIFQYYREEENGRGNFPPRFSGLQFPNYSSELNVNALELDDSALYLCASSPSGAGAYNEQFFGPGTRLTVL.

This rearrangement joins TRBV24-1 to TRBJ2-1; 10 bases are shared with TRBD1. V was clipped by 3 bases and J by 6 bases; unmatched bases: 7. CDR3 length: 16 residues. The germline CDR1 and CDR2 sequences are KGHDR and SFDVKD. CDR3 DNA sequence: TGTGCCACCAGTGATGGTCCGGGACAGGGGTCCAATGAGCAGTTCTTC. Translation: CATSDGPGQGSNEQFF.

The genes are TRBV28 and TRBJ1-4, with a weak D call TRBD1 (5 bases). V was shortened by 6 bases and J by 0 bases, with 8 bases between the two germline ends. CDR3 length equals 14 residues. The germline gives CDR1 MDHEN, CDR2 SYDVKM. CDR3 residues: CASRWGATNEKLFF. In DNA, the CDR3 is TGTGCCAGCAGATGGGGGGCAACTAATGAAAAACTGTTTTTT.

CDR3 sequence: CASSFRVIDSPLHF. CDR3 sequence (DNA): TGTGCCAGCAGCTTCCGGGTGATTGATTCACCCCTCCACTTT. The rearrangement joins TRBV5-5 to TRBJ1-6; D is unresolved. V was shortened by 2 bases and J by 8 bases, with 11 bases between the two germline ends. CDR3 size: 14 residues. Germline values: CDR1 SGHKS, CDR2 YYEKEE (reference sequence).

The DNA of the CDR3 is TGTGCCAGCAGTTTTGGGACAGGGATAGCCAAAAACATTCAGTACTTC. This translates into CASSFGTGIAKNIQYF. The chain couples TRBV27 to TRBJ2-4, with TRBD1 identical over 9 bases. Germline values: CDR1 MNHEY, CDR2 SMNVEV (reference sequence). Germline trimming cut 3 bases from V and 0 bases from J; bases unmatched to any gene: 3. The CDR3 covers 16 residues.

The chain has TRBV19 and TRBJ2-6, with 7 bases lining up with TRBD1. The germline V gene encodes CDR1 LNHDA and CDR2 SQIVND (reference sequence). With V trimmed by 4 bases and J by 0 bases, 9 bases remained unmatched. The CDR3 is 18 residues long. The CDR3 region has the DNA TGTGCCAGTAGTACGAGGGACAGAAGAAGCTCTGGGGCCAACGTCCTGACTTTC. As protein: CASSTRDRRSSGANVLTF.

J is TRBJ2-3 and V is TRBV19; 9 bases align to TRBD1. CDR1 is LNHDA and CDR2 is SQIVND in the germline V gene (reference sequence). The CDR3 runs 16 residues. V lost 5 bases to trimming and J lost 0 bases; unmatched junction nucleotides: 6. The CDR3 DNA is TGTGCCAGTAGTGTCGGGACAGGGTCTAGCACAGATACGCAGTATTTT. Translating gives CASSVGTGSSTDTQYF. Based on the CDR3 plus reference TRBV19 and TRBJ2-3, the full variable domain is DGGITQSPKYLFRKEGQNVTLSCEQNLNHDAMYWYRQDPGQGLRLIYYSQIVNDFQKGDIAEGYSVSREKKESFPLTVTSAQKNPTAFYLCASSVGTGSSTDTQYFGPGTRLTVL.

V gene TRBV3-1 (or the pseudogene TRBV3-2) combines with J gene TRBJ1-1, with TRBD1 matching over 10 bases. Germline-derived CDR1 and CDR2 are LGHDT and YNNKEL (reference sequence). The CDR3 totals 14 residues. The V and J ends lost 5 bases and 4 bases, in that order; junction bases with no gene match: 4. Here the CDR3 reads CASSFRTGGTEAFF. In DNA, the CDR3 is TGTGCCAGCAGCTTCCGGACAGGGGGCACTGAAGCTTTCTTT.

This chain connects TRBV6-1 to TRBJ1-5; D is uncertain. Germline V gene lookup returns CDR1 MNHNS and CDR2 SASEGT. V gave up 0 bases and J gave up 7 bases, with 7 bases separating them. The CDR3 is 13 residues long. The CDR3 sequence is CASSEAVAQPQHF. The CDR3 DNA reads TGTGCCAGCAGTGAAGCGGTGGCACAGCCCCAGCATTTT.